The 30 T cell receptor beta chains listed next were all sequenced from one sample in a study of blood T cell repertoires in COVID-19. Data came from immunoSEQ multiplex PCR; TCRdb stores just in-frame clones and leaves some out. The data show about 140,000 clones, with about 81% seen just once and 4% held by the top ten. The sequenced sample was peripheral blood. The receptors were sampled from an elderly woman with acute or convalescent COVID-19.

The CDR3 reads CASSSRTPSERRNTIYF. The CDR3 bases are TGTGCCAGCAGCAGCAGGACTCCTTCAGAACGCAGAAACACCATATATTTT. V usage is TRBV9 and J usage is TRBJ1-3; unclear D gene. The CDR3 loop spans 17 amino acids. Germline values: CDR1 SGDLS, CDR2 YYNGEE. The V end was cut by 4 bases, the J end by 5 bases, with 22 bases between.

The chain couples TRBV6-2 or TRBV6-3 to TRBJ1-1; 7 positions agree with TRBD1. This CDR3 region has 14 residues. The germline V gene encodes CDR1 MNHEY and CDR2 SVGEGT. Losses at the gene ends were 2 bases for V and 4 bases for J; bases not matched to a gene: 4. CDR3: CASSYKGAGTEAFF. In nucleotides, the CDR3 is TGTGCCAGCAGTTACAAGGGGGCAGGCACTGAAGCTTTCTTT.

V gene TRBV5-1 combines with J gene TRBJ2-7; a weak D match, TRBD1 (6 bases). Trimming cost V 5 bases and J 4 bases, with 22 bases left between them. CDR3 length: 16 amino acids. CDR1 and CDR2 from the germline V gene are SGHRS and YFSETQ. The CDR3 is CASRSNRVGTWYEQYF. The CDR3 bases are TGCGCCAGCAGGAGCAACAGGGTCGGTACCTGGTACGAGCAGTACTTC.

The chain carries TRBV19 and TRBJ1-4; 7 nucleotides align to TRBD1. This CDR3 is built from 15 residues. V lost 5 bases to trimming and J lost 5 bases; unmatched junction nucleotides: 8. Germline assignment: CDR1 LNHDA and CDR2 SQIVND (reference sequence). The CDR3, as DNA: TGTGCCAGTAGTCTGCAGGGACAGCTAAATGAAAAACTGTTTTTT. This translates into CASSLQGQLNEKLFF.

The chain joins TRBV28 to TRBJ1-2; TRBD1 matches at 9 bases. Germline V gene lookup returns CDR1 MDHEN and CDR2 SYDVKM. V lost 6 bases and J lost 7; bases outside the gene matches: 15. This CDR3 has 16 residues. CDR3 coding DNA: TGTGCCAGCAGCGATAGCCTGGGGACAGGGTTTGCTGGCTACACCTTC. Amino acid sequence: CASSDSLGTGFAGYTF.

This clone was detected once. The chain employs TRBV5-1 and TRBJ2-7, with no clear D. V was pared by 5 bases and J by 6 bases, with 12 bases between. Germline CDR1 reads SGHRS; CDR2 reads YFSETQ. The CDR3 is made up of 12 amino acids. The CDR3 sequence is CASSHIGSEQYF. For the CDR3, the DNA is TGCGCCAGCAGTCACATTGGTTCCGAGCAGTACTTC.

The rearrangement links TRBV28 to TRBJ1-1; the D gene is possibly TRBD1 (6 bases). The V end lost 4 bases, the J end lost 2 bases, and 11 bases lay between the germline ends. This CDR3 has 14 residues. Germline V gene sequence: CDR1 MDHEN, CDR2 SYDVKM. The CDR3 protein is CASSSPGHNTEAFF. The CDR3 nucleotides are TGTGCCAGCAGTTCTCCGGGACACAACACTGAAGCTTTCTTT.

The chain joins TRBV27 to TRBJ1-6; maybe TRBD1 (5 bases). V lost 5 bases to trimming and J lost 4 bases, with 15 bases between them. The CDR3 sequence is 16 residues long. Germline V gives CDR1 MNHEY, CDR2 SMNVEV (reference sequence). The DNA for the CDR3 is TGTGCCAGCAGTCCCAGACAGCGCTCTTATAATTCACCCCTCCACTTT. Translation gives CASSPRQRSYNSPLHF.

This clone was counted only a few times. The chain is built from TRBV7-9 and TRBJ1-3; a possible D gene is TRBD1 (5 bases). This CDR3 comprises 15 residues. Germline CDR1 reads SEHNR; CDR2 reads FQNEAQ (reference sequence). V lost 5 bases and J lost 4, with 15 bases in between. The CDR3 region is CASSPPRAYGNTIYF. The CDR3 nucleotides read TGTGCCAGCAGCCCTCCCAGGGCTTACGGAAACACCATATATTTT.

V usage is TRBV6-5 and J usage is TRBJ1-2, with 10 bases lining up with TRBD1. Germline trimming cut 6 bases from V and 5 bases from J; bases unmatched to any gene: 9. CDR1 and CDR2 (germline): MNHEY, SVGAGI. The CDR3 contains 15 residues. CDR3: CASRAEPGQGYGYTF. CDR3 nucleotide sequence: TGTGCCAGCAGGGCAGAACCGGGACAGGGGTATGGCTACACCTTC.

The CDR3 DNA reads as TGTGCCAGCAGAAGGGACAGGAAATCCTACGAGCAGTACTTC. Amino acid sequence: CASRRDRKSYEQYF. The chain is built from TRBV6-5 and TRBJ2-7; 8 bases map to TRBD1. Trimming removed 6 bases from V and 1 base from J; junction bases left unmatched: 5. The length of the CDR3 is 14 residues. CDR1 and CDR2 (germline): MNHEY, SVGAGI.

The V call is TRBV28, the J call TRBJ1-1, with D perhaps matching TRBD1 (5 bases). This CDR3 has 15 residues. The V end was cut by 4 bases, the J end by 4 bases, with 16 bases between. Germline V lookup: CDR1 MDHEN, CDR2 SYDVKM. The CDR3: CASSSYRGGATEAFF. The CDR3 DNA reads as TGTGCCAGCAGTTCCTACCGAGGAGGGGCCACTGAAGCTTTCTTT.

The V gene is TRBV12-3 or TRBV12-4, the J gene TRBJ1-6, with a tentative D call TRBD1 (6 bases). The CDR3 sequence is 13 residues long. V was trimmed by 2 bases and J by 7 bases, leaving 6 bases between them. The DNA of the CDR3 is TGTGCCAGCAGTTTAAGGGGGAATTCACCCCTCCACTTT. Amino acids: CASSLRGNSPLHF.

This clone was seen only a few times. This chain joins TRBV5-1 and TRBJ1-6; D remains unclear. The CDR3 spans 14 residues. Trimming took 3 bases from V and 7 from J, leaving 11 bases between them. Germline CDR1 and CDR2: SGHRS and YFSETQ. CDR3 region: CASSSGLMNSPLHF. CDR3 nucleotides: TGCGCCAGCAGCTCAGGACTGATGAATTCACCCCTCCACTTT.

The V call is TRBV28, the J call TRBJ2-7; D possibly corresponds to TRBD1 (7 bases). CDR1 is MDHEN, CDR2 SYDVKM, per germline. Trimming removed 3 bases at V and 5 bases at J, with 17 bases between. The CDR3 has 15 amino acids. CDR3 DNA sequence: TGTGCCAGCAGTTTGGAGGGCAGGGGGTTACACGAGCAGTACTTC. Translating gives CASSLEGRGLHEQYF. Looking up the rest from reference TRBV28 and TRBJ2-7 gives the full variable domain: DVKVTQSSRYLVKRTGEKVFLECVQDMDHENMFWYRQDPGLGLRLIYFSYDVKMKEKGDIPEGYSVSREKKERFSLILESASTNQTSMYLCASSLEGRGLHEQYFGPGTRLTVT.

J is TRBJ2-3 and V is TRBV9; TRBD2 agrees at 12 bases. Germline-derived CDR1 and CDR2 are SGDLS and YYNGEE. Trimming took 4 bases from V and 5 from J; bases not matched to a gene: 8. The CDR3 extends over 16 amino acids. The CDR3 protein is CASSPMRLAGVDTQYF. CDR3 sequence (DNA): TGTGCCAGCAGCCCCATGAGACTAGCGGGAGTAGATACGCAGTATTTT.

This clone was counted a few times. CDR3 residues: CASSTPAGALGETQYF. The CDR3 DNA follows: TGTGCCAGTAGTACCCCAGCGGGAGCTCTGGGAGAGACCCAGTACTTC. This chain joins TRBV19 and TRBJ2-5; 8 nucleotides match TRBD2. The germline V gene encodes CDR1 LNHDA and CDR2 SQIVND (reference sequence). The CDR3 contains 16 residues. V dropped 4 bases and J dropped 4; count of bases not matched to a gene: 11.

The chain couples TRBV5-4 to TRBJ2-5; 7 bases fit TRBD2. With V trimmed by 4 bases and J by 1 base, 10 bases remained unmatched. Germline V gene lookup returns CDR1 SGHNT and CDR2 YYREEE (reference sequence). CDR3 length: 16 residues. The CDR3 nucleotides are TGTGCCAGCAGCCCGGGAGGCGGGGACGCCCAAGAGACCCAGTACTTC. Its translation: CASSPGGGDAQETQYF.

This chain uses TRBV7-9 with TRBJ1-1; D may be TRBD1 (5 bases). Germline V gene data show CDR1 as SEHNR and CDR2 as FQNEAQ (reference sequence). This CDR3 is 14 amino acids long. Trimming removed 5 bases from V and 4 bases from J, with 14 bases in between. CDR3 nucleotides: TGTGCCAGCAGCCTCCTCAGGGCCAGCACTGAAGCTTTCTTT. Translation: CASSLLRASTEAFF.

This chain connects TRBV6-5 to TRBJ1-6; D remains unclear. This CDR3 has 12 amino acids. V gave up 10 bases and J gave up 7 bases, with 11 bases separating them. Germline V gene data show CDR1 as MNHEY and CDR2 as SVGAGI. The CDR3: CATQWWNSPLHF. The DNA of the CDR3 is TGTGCCACTCAGTGGTGGAATTCACCCCTCCACTTT.

The chain combines TRBV6-2 or TRBV6-3 with TRBJ2-1; 10 bases match TRBD2. V was pared by 1 base and J by 5 bases, with 14 bases of the junction left unmatched. Germline-derived CDR1 and CDR2 are MNHEY and SVGEGT. The length of the CDR3 is 19 residues. This chain's CDR3 is CASSYFLYLAGEWDNEQFF. CDR3 coding DNA: TGTGCCAGCAGTTACTTCCTATACCTAGCGGGAGAGTGGGACAATGAGCAGTTCTTC.

The V gene is TRBV2, the J gene TRBJ1-1, with D unclear. Trimming cost V 8 bases and J 3 bases, with 13 bases left between them. Germline V gene lookup returns CDR1 SNHLY and CDR2 FYNNEI. The CDR3 has 13 amino acids. CDR3 in amino acids: CASQVDRDTEAFF. CDR3 DNA sequence: TGTGCCAGCCAAGTGGATCGGGACACTGAAGCTTTCTTT.

A single count supports this clone. This chain joins TRBV13 and TRBJ1-1; D might be TRBD1 (5 bases). In germline, CDR1 is PRHDT, CDR2 FYEKMQ (reference sequence). CDR3 size: 14 residues. V was shortened by 0 bases and J by 4 bases, with 9 bases between the two germline ends. In DNA, the CDR3 is TGTGCCAGCAGCTTAGGCAGGGTGAGCACTGAAGCTTTCTTT. Translating gives CASSLGRVSTEAFF.

CDR3 region: CASSISVWDQPQHF. CDR3 DNA sequence: TGTGCCAGTAGTATAAGCGTGTGGGATCAGCCCCAGCATTTT. The chain combines TRBV19 with TRBJ1-5, with D uncertain. CDR1 and CDR2 from the germline V gene are LNHDA and SQIVND (reference sequence). V was cut by 2 bases and J by 5 bases, with 10 bases left in between. There are 14 residues in the CDR3.

V usage is TRBV27 and J usage is TRBJ2-7; 8 nucleotides line up with TRBD1. The germline V gene encodes CDR1 MNHEY and CDR2 SMNVEV (reference sequence). The V segment lost 6 bases and the J segment 2 bases; nucleotides outside the gene matches: 6. The CDR3 totals 14 residues. CDR3 region: CASRPGTGPYEQYF. CDR3 nucleotides: TGTGCCAGCAGACCCGGGACAGGACCCTACGAGCAGTACTTC.

The V call is TRBV3-1 (or the pseudogene TRBV3-2), the J call TRBJ2-3; TRBD2 might be the D (5 bases). CDR1 and CDR2 (germline): LGHDT, YNNKEL (reference sequence). This CDR3 is 15 amino acids long. With 4 bases removed from V and 4 bases from J, the gap between germline ends came to 15 bases. The DNA of the CDR3 is TGTGCCAGCAGCCCACTAGTATCCCGCCCAGATACGCAGTATTTT. It codes for CASSPLVSRPDTQYF.

V is TRBV5-1 and J is TRBJ2-1; D uncertain. CDR1 and CDR2 (germline): SGHRS, YFSETQ. V lost 0 bases and J lost 5, with 6 bases in between. CDR3 size: 13 residues. The CDR3: CASSLDPNNEQFF. CDR3 nucleotide sequence: TGCGCCAGCAGCTTGGATCCAAACAATGAGCAGTTCTTC.

V and J are TRBV5-8 and TRBJ2-7; TRBD1 matches 7 bases. Germline loops: CDR1 SGHTS, CDR2 YDEGEE. V was pared by 4 bases and J by 3 bases, with 7 bases of the junction left unmatched. The CDR3 contains 14 residues. The CDR3 bases are TGTGCCAGCAGCGAGACAGGGAAGGGCTACGAGCAGTACTTC. It is translated as CASSETGKGYEQYF.

The rearrangement links TRBV19 to TRBJ1-2; 8 bases are shared with TRBD1. Looked up from germline, CDR1 is LNHDA and CDR2 is SQIVND (reference sequence). The V and J ends lost 6 bases and 8 bases, in that order; junction bases with no gene match: 8. CDR3 size: 13 residues. CDR3: CASRFSGQGGYTF. For the CDR3, the DNA is TGTGCCAGTAGGTTCTCCGGACAGGGAGGCTACACCTTC. Combining the CDR3 with reference TRBV19 and TRBJ1-2 gives the whole variable domain DGGITQSPKYLFRKEGQNVTLSCEQNLNHDAMYWYRQDPGQGLRLIYYSQIVNDFQKGDIAEGYSVSREKKESFPLTVTSAQKNPTAFYLCASRFSGQGGYTFGSGTRLTVV.

V is TRBV3-1 (or the pseudogene TRBV3-2) and J is TRBJ2-5, with TRBD2 matching 12 bases. The V and J ends lost 4 bases and 2 bases, in that order; junction bases with no gene match: 5. Germline V gene sequence: CDR1 LGHDT, CDR2 YNNKEL (reference sequence). This CDR3 region has 16 residues. In nucleotides, the CDR3 is TGTGCCAGCAGCCGACTAGCGGGGGAATTTCAAGAGACCCAGTACTTC. It translates to CASSRLAGEFQETQYF.